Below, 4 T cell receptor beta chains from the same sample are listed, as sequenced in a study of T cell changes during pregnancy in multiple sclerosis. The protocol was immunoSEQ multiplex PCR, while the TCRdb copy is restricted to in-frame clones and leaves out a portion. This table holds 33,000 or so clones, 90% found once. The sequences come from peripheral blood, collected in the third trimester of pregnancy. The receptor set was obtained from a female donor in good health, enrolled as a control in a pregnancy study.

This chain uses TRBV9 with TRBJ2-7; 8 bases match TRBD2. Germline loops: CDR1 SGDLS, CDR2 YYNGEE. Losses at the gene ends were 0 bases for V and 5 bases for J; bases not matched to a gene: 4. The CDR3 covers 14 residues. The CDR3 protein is CASSVDSGVDEQYF. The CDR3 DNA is TGTGCCAGCAGCGTAGATAGCGGGGTTGACGAGCAGTACTTC.

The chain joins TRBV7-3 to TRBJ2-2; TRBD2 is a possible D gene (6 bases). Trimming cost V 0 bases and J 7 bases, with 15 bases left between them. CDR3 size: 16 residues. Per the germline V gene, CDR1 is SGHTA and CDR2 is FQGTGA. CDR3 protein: CASSLTAVFGGGELFF. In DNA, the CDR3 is TGTGCCAGCAGCTTAACTGCGGTCTTCGGGGGCGGGGAGCTGTTTTTT.

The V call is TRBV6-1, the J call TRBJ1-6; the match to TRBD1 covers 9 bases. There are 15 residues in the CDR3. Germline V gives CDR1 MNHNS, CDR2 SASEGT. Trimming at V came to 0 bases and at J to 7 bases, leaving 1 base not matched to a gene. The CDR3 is CASSEATGGNSPLHF. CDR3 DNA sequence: TGTGCCAGCAGTGAAGCAACAGGGGGCAATTCACCCCTCCACTTT.

The CDR3 region is CAWSVSGFSAGELFF. The DNA for the CDR3 is TGTGCCTGGAGTGTATCGGGGTTCTCGGCCGGGGAGCTGTTTTTT. The gene calls are TRBV30 and TRBJ2-2; perhaps TRBD2 as D (5 bases). Germline CDR1 reads GTSNPN; CDR2 reads SVGIG (reference sequence). The CDR3 loop spans 15 amino acids. Trimming left V 0 bases short and J 6 bases short, with 14 bases between. Together with reference TRBV30 and TRBJ2-2, the CDR3 gives the full variable domain: SQTIHQWPATLVQPVGSPLSLECTVEGTSNPNLYWYRQAAGRGLQLLFYSVGIGQISSEVPQNLSASRPQDRQFILSSKKLLLSDSGFYLCAWSVSGFSAGELFFGEGSRLTVL.